There are many counts of the clone carrying this T cell receptor (beta chain). Its antigen is still unknown. J gave up 2 bases and V 2 bases, and 2 bases lay outside the gene matches. The CDR3 totals 14 residues. Germline lookup yields CDR1 DFQATT and CDR2 SNEGSKA (reference sequence). This entry is derived from a study of tumor and adjacent non-tumor tissue in lung cancer. Study as a whole: Patients were aged roughly 30 to 76, 9 to 10 men and about five women, stage I to III.

No cell sorting was done before RNA was extracted from the tissue. Findings of the study overall: Tumor TCR diversity, when higher, was linked to shorter survival.

A modified ARM-PCR protocol with three rounds of nested PCR amplified TCRbeta. TCRdb re-called the multiplex PCR reads through MiXCR, storing one row per CDR3 protein. The data show approximately 90,000 distinct CDR3 sequences, roughly 70% seen once. Sample: lung tumor tissue. The rearrangement joins TRBV20-1 to TRBJ2-1; 8 nucleotides align to TRBD1. The TCR comes from a man in his 60s with non-small cell lung cancer. CDR3 protein: CSARKQGAYNEQFF. For the CDR3, the DNA is TGCAGTGCTAGAAAACAGGGGGCCTACAATGAGCAGTTCTTC.